This T cell receptor (beta chain) appears in the sequencing data of a study of OX40 agonist ivuxolimab in advanced cancers. Study-level information: Partial responses were seen in three patients, one with hepatocellular carcinoma and two with cutaneous melanoma.

Comments on this clone: Its specificity is not known.

Study-level findings and limits: On average, a greater number of expanded clones characterised CD8+ T cells relative to CD4+.

The V segment lost 0 bases and the J segment 3 bases; nucleotides outside the gene matches: 3. The CDR3 contains 16 residues. The germline CDR1 and CDR2 sequences are KGHSH and LQKENI. TCRdb keeps only in-frame clones here, not all; method: immunoSEQ multiplex PCR. The data hold about 120,000 clones, with 75% to 90% observed a single time. The sample in question was CD4+ or CD8+ T cells sorted from blood, obtained in a trial of the OX40 agonist ivuxolimab. The TCR originated in an adult with an advanced solid tumor such as melanoma, head and neck, liver or kidney cancer. The rearrangement uses TRBV18 and TRBJ2-1, with 9 nucleotides matching TRBD2. The CDR3 region has the DNA TGTGCCAGCTCACCACCAGCGGGGGGTAACTACAATGAGCAGTTCTTC. Amino acids: CASSPPAGGNYNEQFF.